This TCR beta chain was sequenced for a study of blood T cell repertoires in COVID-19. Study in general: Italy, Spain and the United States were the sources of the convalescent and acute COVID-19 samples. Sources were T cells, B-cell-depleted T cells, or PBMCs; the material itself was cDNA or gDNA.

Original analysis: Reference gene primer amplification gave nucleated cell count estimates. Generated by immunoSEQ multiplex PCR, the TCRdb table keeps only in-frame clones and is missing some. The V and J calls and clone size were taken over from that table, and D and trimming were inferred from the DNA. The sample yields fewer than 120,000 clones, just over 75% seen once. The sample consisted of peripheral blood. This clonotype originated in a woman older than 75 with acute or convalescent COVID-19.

CDR3 DNA sequence: TGCAGCGTTGGGAGCGGGACAGGGTCCTACGAGCAGTACTTC. Its translation: CSVGSGTGSYEQYF. The chain links TRBV29-1 to TRBJ2-7; 9 bases are a match to TRBD1. Germline V gene lookup returns CDR1 SQVTM and CDR2 ANQGSEA. The CDR3 is 14 residues long. V lost 4 bases and J lost 1; bases outside the gene matches: 5.